This TCR beta chain was sequenced during a study of blood T cell repertoires in COVID-19 (TCRdb year 2020). Describing the broader study: Samples from collaborators originated in the United States, Italy and Spain and spanned both the acute and convalescent phases of COVID-19. Nearly every sample came with metadata listing a de-identified subject ID, COVID-19 status, age in years and sex. Deeply sampled blood TCRbeta repertoires from subjects exposed to, actively infected with, or recovered from COVID-19 were included in the dataset. Samples were obtained from the ongoing ImmuneRACE study (first 160 participants) and from 1,200 or so subjects provided by 6 global collaborators. The repertoires were released in a freely available public database meant as a resource for research on the immune response to SARS-CoV-2. Where available, HLA class I and class II types were obtained from metadata supplied by the sample provider rather than from assay-based typing. The prospective study material was composed of cDNA or gDNA derived from T cells, B-cell-depleted T cells, or PBMCs.

TCRbeta CDR3 regions were amplified from genomic DNA by means of the immunoSEQ Assay, a bias-controlled multiplex PCR. The study's processing was this. The number of nucleated cells in each sample was estimated from the amplification of reference gene primers within the assay. Sequence reads were collapsed and filtered to measure the absolute abundance of every unique TCRbeta CDR3 rearrangement. For each sample, productive Simpson clonality was calculated as the square root of Simpson's diversity index over productive rearrangements. In its TCRdb copy, this immuneACCESS table keeps in-frame sequences only and misses some clones. Where compared with another copy, unresolved V genes explain less than half of these, and the others have no known cause. The V and J calls and the clone size are those of that table, but D and trimming were determined from the DNA. The sample has about 220,000 clones on record, 83% of them singletons. The top ten clones comprise about 5.3% of the sample.

In the prospective study, participants were about 18 to 89 years old, resided in fewer than 25 geographic areas of the United States, and were enrolled through a virtual design. In the prospective study, participants were assigned to cohorts based on the clinical history participants reported in a screening survey and a study questionnaire. Exposed participants had been in contact with someone with a PCR-confirmed or clinician-diagnosed COVID-19 case within 2 weeks of study entry. Each participant in the prospective study had whole blood, serum and a nasopharyngeal or oropharyngeal swab collected by mobile phlebotomists. Prospective study participants could optionally give additional blood draws and questionnaires over an approximately two-month period. Prospective study blood samples were shipped either frozen or at room temperature before DNA extraction. CDR1 SGHVS and CDR2 FNYEAQ are derived from the germline V gene. The CDR3 runs 13 residues from the cysteine to the phenylalanine. The sequence is cut down to CDR3 DNA, 39 bases in frame from base 1. Trimming removed 4 bases from V and 3 bases from J, leaving 9 bases between the germline ends.

This clone was detected only a few times. Its recognized antigen is unknown. Qualities for individual bases were not recorded, and no much larger clone is one base off. General findings and caveats noted by the study authors: Clinical and demographic metadata were provided uncurated, with the amount varying by source and participant.

This clonotype was obtained from a woman in her fifties or sixties who had been exposed to COVID-19. Input material: PBMCs or T cells enriched from blood (not recorded which). Here the chain combines TRBV7-6 and TRBJ1-1; perhaps TRBD1 is the D gene, with 6 bases matching. The CDR3 corresponds to CASSSRGDTEAFF. The sequenced DNA: TGTGCCAGCAGCTCCAGGGGAGACACTGAAGCTTTCTTT.